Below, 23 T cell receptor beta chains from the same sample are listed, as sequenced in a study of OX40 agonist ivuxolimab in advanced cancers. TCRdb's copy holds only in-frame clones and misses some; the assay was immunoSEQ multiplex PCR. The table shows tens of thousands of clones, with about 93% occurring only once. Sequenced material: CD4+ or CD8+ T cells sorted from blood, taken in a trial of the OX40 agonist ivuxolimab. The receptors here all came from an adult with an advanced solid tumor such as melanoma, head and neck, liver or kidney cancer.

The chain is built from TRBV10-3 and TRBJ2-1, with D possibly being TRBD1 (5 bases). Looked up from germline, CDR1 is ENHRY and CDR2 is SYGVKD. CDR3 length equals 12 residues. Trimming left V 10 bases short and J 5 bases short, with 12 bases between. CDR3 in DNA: TGTGCCACCCAGGGCGGAGACAATGAGCAGTTCTTC. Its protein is CATQGGDNEQFF.

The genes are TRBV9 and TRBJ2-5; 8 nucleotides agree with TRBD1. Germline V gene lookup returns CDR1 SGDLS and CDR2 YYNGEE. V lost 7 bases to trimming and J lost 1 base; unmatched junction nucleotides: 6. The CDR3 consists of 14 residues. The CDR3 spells CASGRGTGQETQYF. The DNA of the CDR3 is TGTGCCAGCGGCCGCGGGACAGGCCAAGAGACCCAGTACTTC.

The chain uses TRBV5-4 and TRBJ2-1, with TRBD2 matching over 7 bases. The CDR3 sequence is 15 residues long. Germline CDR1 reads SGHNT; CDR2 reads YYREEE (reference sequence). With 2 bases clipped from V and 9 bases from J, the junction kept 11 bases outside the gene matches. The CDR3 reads CASSFGAGEVVEQFF. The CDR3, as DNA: TGTGCCAGCAGCTTTGGTGCGGGGGAAGTGGTTGAGCAGTTCTTC. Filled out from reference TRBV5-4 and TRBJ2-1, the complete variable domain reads ETGVTQSPTHLIKTRGQQVTLRCSSQSGHNTVSWYQQALGQGPQFIFQYYREEENGRGNFPPRFSGLQFPNYSSELNVNALELDDSALYLCASSFGAGEVVEQFFGPGTRLTVL.

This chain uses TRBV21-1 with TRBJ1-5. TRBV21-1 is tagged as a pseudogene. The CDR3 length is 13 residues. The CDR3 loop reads CASSNKPHQPQHF. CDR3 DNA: TGTGCCAGCAGCAATAAACCCCATCAGCCCCAGCATTTT.

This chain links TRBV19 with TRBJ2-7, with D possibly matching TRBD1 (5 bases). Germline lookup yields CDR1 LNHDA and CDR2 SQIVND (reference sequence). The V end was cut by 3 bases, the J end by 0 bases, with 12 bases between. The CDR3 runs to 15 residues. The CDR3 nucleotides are TGTGCCAGTAGTATTCGGCACAGGAGCTCCTACGAGCAGTACTTC. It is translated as CASSIRHRSSYEQYF.

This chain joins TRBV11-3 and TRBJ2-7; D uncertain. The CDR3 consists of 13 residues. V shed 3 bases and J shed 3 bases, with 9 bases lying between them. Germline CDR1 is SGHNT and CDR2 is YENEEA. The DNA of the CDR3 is TGTGCCAGCAGCTTCGCAGCTCTCTACGAGCAGTACTTC. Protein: CASSFAALYEQYF.

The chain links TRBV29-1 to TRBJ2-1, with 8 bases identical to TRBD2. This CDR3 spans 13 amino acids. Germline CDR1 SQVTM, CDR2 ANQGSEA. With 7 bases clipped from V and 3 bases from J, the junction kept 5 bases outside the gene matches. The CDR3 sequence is CSARGGDYNEQFF. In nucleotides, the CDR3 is TGCAGCGCCCGGGGGGGGGACTACAATGAGCAGTTCTTC.

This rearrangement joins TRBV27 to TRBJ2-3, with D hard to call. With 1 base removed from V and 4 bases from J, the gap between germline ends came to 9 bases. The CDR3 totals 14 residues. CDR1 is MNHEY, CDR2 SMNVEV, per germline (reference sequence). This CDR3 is CASSLYWSSDTQYF. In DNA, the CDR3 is TGTGCCAGCAGTTTATACTGGAGCTCAGATACGCAGTATTTT.

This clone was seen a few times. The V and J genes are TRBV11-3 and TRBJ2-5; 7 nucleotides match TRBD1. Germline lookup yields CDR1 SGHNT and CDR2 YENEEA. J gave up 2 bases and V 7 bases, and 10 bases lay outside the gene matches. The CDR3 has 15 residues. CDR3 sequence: CASTSGTVTQETQYF. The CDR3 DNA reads TGTGCCAGCACTTCCGGGACAGTGACACAAGAGACCCAGTACTTC.

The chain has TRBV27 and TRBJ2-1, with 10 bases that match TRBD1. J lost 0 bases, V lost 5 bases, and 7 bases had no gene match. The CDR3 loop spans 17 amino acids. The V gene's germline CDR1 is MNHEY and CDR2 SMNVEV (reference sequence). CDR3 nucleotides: TGTGCCAGCAGTCCAGACAGGGGGCTAAGCTCCTACAATGAGCAGTTCTTC. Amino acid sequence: CASSPDRGLSSYNEQFF.

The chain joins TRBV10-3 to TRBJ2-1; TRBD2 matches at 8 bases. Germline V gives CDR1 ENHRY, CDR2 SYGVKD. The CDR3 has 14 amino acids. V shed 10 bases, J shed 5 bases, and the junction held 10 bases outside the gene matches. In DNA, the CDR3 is TGTGCCACCCGCTCGCGGGAGGACCACAATGAGCAGTTCTTC. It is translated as CATRSREDHNEQFF.

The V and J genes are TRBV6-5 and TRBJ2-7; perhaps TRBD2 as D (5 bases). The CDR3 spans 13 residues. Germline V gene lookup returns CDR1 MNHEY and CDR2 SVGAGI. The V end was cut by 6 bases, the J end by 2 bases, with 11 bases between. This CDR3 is CASSPGSTYEQYF. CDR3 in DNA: TGTGCCAGCAGCCCGGGGAGCACCTACGAGCAGTACTTC.

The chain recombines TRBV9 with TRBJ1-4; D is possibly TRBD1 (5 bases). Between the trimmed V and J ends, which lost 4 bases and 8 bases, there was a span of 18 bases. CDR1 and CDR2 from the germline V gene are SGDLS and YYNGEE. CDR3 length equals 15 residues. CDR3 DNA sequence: TGTGCCAGCAGCTCCACCGGGACCTTGAGGGAAAAACTGTTTTTT. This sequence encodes CASSSTGTLREKLFF.

The CDR3 region has the DNA TGTGCCAGCAGTCAGACAGGGAGCAATCAGCCCCAGCATTTT. Its translation is CASSQTGSNQPQHF. The genes are TRBV28 and TRBJ1-5; 7 nucleotides line up with TRBD1. The CDR3 spans 14 residues. V shed 5 bases, J shed 1 base, and the junction held 2 bases outside the gene matches. Per germline, CDR1 MDHEN and CDR2 SYDVKM.

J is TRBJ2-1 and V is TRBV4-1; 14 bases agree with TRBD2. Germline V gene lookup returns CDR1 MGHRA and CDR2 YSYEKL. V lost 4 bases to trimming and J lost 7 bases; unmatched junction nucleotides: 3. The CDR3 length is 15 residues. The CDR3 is CASSLRLAGGNEQFF. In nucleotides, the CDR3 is TGCGCCAGCAGCCTCCGACTAGCGGGAGGGAATGAGCAGTTCTTC.

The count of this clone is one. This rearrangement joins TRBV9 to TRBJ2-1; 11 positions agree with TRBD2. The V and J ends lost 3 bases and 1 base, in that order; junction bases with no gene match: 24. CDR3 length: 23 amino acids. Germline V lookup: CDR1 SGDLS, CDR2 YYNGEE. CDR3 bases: TGTGCCAGCAGCGGGGCCCTCCTTACCGAGGGACTAGCGGCCGGGAGTTCCTACAATGAGCAGTTCTTC. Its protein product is CASSGALLTEGLAAGSSYNEQFF. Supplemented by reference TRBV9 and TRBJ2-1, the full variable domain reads DSGVTQTPKHLITATGQRVTLRCSPRSGDLSVYWYQQSLDQGLQFLIQYYNGEERAKGNILERFSAQQFPDLHSELNLSSLELGDSALYFCASSGALLTEGLAAGSSYNEQFFGPGTRLTVL.

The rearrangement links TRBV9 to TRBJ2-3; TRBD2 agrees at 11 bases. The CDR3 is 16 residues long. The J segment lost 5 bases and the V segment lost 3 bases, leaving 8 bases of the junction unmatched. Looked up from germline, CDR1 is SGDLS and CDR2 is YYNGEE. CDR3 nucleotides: TGTGCCAGCAGCGAGGATGGGGGACTAGCGGAAGATACGCAGTATTTT. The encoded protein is CASSEDGGLAEDTQYF.

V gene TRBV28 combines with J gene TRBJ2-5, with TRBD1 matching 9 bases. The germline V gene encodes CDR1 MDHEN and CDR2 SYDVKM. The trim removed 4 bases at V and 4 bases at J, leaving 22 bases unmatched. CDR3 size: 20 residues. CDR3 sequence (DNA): TGTGCCAGCAGTTCCCCCCGGGACAGGGAAGACGGGGTCCAGGGAGAGACCCAGTACTTC. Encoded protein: CASSSPRDREDGVQGETQYF.

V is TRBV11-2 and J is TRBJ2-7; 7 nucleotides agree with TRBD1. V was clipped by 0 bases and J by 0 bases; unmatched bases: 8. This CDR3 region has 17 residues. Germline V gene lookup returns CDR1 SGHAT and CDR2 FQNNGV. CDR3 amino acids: CASSLDRQGLVSYEQYF. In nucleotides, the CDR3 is TGTGCCAGCAGCTTAGATCGACAGGGTCTAGTCTCCTACGAGCAGTACTTC.

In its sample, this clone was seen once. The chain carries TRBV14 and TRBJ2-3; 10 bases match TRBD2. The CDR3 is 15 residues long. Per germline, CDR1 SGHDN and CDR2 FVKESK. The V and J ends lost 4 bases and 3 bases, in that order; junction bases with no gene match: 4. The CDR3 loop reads CASSLSGRSTDTQYF. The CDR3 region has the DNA TGTGCCAGCAGCCTTAGCGGGAGGTCGACAGATACGCAGTATTTT.

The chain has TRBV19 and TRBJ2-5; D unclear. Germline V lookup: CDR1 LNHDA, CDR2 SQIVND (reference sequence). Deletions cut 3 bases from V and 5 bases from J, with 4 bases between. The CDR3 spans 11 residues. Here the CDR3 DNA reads TGTGCCAGTAGTATGAGTGAGACCCAGTACTTC. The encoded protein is CASSMSETQYF.

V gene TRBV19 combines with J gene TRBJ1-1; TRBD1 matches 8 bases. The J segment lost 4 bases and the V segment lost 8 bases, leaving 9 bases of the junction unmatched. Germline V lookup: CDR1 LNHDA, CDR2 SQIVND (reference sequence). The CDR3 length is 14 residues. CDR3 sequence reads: CASSPNTGGTEAFF. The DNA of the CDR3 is TGTGCCAGTTCTCCCAACACAGGGGGCACTGAAGCTTTCTTT.

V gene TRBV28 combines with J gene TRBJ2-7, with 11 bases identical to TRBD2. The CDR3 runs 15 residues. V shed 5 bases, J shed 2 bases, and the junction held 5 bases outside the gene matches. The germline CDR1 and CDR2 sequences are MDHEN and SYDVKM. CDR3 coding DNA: TGTGCCAGCAGTATACTAGCGGGGGCCGCCTACGAGCAGTACTTC. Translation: CASSILAGAAYEQYF.